This T cell receptor (beta chain) was observed in a study of blood T cell repertoires in COVID-19. Study information: T cells, B-cell-depleted T cells, or PBMCs supplied cDNA or gDNA.

CDR1 is MNHEY and CDR2 is SMNVEV in the germline V gene (reference sequence). V gave up 6 bases and J gave up 1 base, with 15 bases separating them. The CDR3 runs 15 residues. The data were produced by immunoSEQ multiplex PCR, yet TCRdb's version contains in-frame clones alone and is incomplete. The data show about 310,000 clones, 90% seen once. V usage is TRBV27 and J usage is TRBJ1-2; weak D call: TRBD1 (6 bases). Specimen: peripheral blood. This TCR came from a woman aged 40 to 55 with COVID-19, enrolled during active disease. DNA for the CDR3: TGTGCCAGCAGCCCCTCCGGGACACTTAACTATGGCTACACCTTC. It is translated as CASSPSGTLNYGYTF.